These 15 T cell receptor beta chains originate from one sample sequenced in a study of blood T cell repertoires in COVID-19. The table came from immunoSEQ multiplex PCR; TCRdb's copy has only in-frame clones and leaves some out. Of 150,000 to 200,000 clones in the sample, approximately 84% are singletons; the top ten hold about 8%. Specimen: peripheral blood. The source is a man aged 40-55 years who had recovered from COVID-19.

Only a few counts were recorded for this clone. The rearrangement links TRBV30 to TRBJ1-5; 7 bases line up with TRBD1. CDR3 size: 14 residues. Per the germline V gene, CDR1 is GTSNPN and CDR2 is SVGIG (reference sequence). V was clipped by 3 bases and J by 9 bases; unmatched bases: 11. The CDR3 here is CAWSRTGVERPQHF. The CDR3, as DNA: TGTGCCTGGAGCAGAACAGGGGTCGAGCGGCCCCAGCATTTT.

The chain carries TRBV29-1 and TRBJ1-2; maybe TRBD1 (5 bases). The CDR3 totals 12 residues. From germline, CDR1 is SQVTM and CDR2 ANQGSEA. Trimming cost V 5 bases and J 0 bases, with 7 bases left between them. The CDR3: CSVWTTNYGYTF. CDR3 in DNA: TGCAGCGTTTGGACAACTAACTATGGCTACACCTTC.

The chain is built from TRBV4-3 and TRBJ2-1, with D uncertain. Germline V lookup: CDR1 LGHNA, CDR2 YSLEER. The CDR3 has 15 residues. V dropped 2 bases and J dropped 0 bases, with 8 bases sitting between them. CDR3 sequence: CASSQLFGSYNEQFF. The CDR3 DNA reads TGCGCCAGCAGCCAACTTTTCGGCTCCTACAATGAGCAGTTCTTC.

Written as DNA, the CDR3 is TGTGCCAGTAGTATGAGCTGGGCCTCCGAGCAGTACTTC. This sequence encodes CASSMSWASEQYF. This chain joins TRBV19 and TRBJ2-7; D remains unclear. Germline V gene lookup returns CDR1 LNHDA and CDR2 SQIVND (reference sequence). Trimming removed 3 bases from V and 6 bases from J, with 12 bases in between. The CDR3 has 13 residues. The full variable domain, completed using reference TRBV19 and TRBJ2-7, is DGGITQSPKYLFRKEGQNVTLSCEQNLNHDAMYWYRQDPGQGLRLIYYSQIVNDFQKGDIAEGYSVSREKKESFPLTVTSAQKNPTAFYLCASSMSWASEQYFGPGTRLTVT.

J is TRBJ2-1 and V is TRBV6-4, with 7 bases lining up with TRBD2. CDR1 and CDR2 from the germline V gene are MRHNA and SNTAGT. The junction had 19 bases not matched to a gene; V was cut back by 6 bases and J by 2 bases. The CDR3 sequence is 19 residues long. The CDR3 DNA follows: TGTGCCAGCAGGGATGAGACAGTGGCAGCGGGAATGGCCTACAATGAGCAGTTCTTC. Protein product: CASRDETVAAGMAYNEQFF.

The chain carries TRBV4-1 and TRBJ1-5; D is possibly TRBD1 (5 bases). The CDR3 spans 15 residues. V lost 8 bases to trimming and J lost 4 bases, with 18 bases between them. Germline V gives CDR1 MGHRA, CDR2 YSYEKL. The CDR3 here is CASSQGSGLNQPQHF. DNA of the CDR3: TGCGCCAGCTCCCAGGGATCCGGGTTGAATCAGCCCCAGCATTTT.

This clone was observed a single time. The DNA of the CDR3 is TGTGCCTGGAGTGTAAACCCCGCAGGGGCAGGTGAAGCTTTCTTT. Its translation: CAWSVNPAGAGEAFF. The chain carries TRBV30 and TRBJ1-1; D possibly corresponds to TRBD1 (6 bases). The germline gives CDR1 GTSNPN, CDR2 SVGIG (reference sequence). Trimming stripped 0 bases from V and 7 bases from J, with 18 bases between. This CDR3 comprises 15 residues.

V is TRBV15 and J is TRBJ1-3; TRBD1 is a possible D gene (5 bases). The CDR3 loop spans 18 amino acids. Germline assignment: CDR1 LNHNV and CDR2 YYDKDF (reference sequence). The V end lost 0 bases, the J end lost 0 bases, and 15 bases lay between the germline ends. CDR3 protein: CATSRDQGGLLSGNTIYF. Here the CDR3 DNA reads TGTGCCACCAGCAGAGATCAGGGAGGACTCCTCTCTGGAAACACCATATATTTT.

V gene TRBV4-2 combines with J gene TRBJ1-2; 7 bases map to TRBD1. V shed 0 bases, J shed 6 bases, and the junction held 4 bases outside the gene matches. The CDR3 covers 14 residues. Germline V CDR1 and CDR2: LGHNA, YNFKEQ. The CDR3 nucleotides are TGTGCCAGCAGCCAAGATAAGCAGGGGGATGGCTACACCTTC. Translating gives CASSQDKQGDGYTF.

This sequence joins TRBV30 and TRBJ2-5; maybe TRBD2 (6 bases). The CDR3 totals 13 residues. The V end was cut by 1 base, the J end by 3 bases, with 9 bases between. From germline, CDR1 is GTSNPN and CDR2 SVGIG (reference sequence). In DNA, the CDR3 is TGTGCCTGGAGTGGGACTATCAAAGAGACCCAGTACTTC. As protein: CAWSGTIKETQYF.

The chain recombines TRBV7-8 with TRBJ2-7; D is perhaps TRBD2 (5 bases). The CDR3 is 12 residues long. Trimming stripped 5 bases from V and 2 bases from J, with 7 bases between. From germline, CDR1 is SGHVS and CDR2 FQNEAQ. This chain's CDR3 is CASSTRTYEQYF. CDR3 coding DNA: TGTGCCAGCAGCACTAGAACCTACGAGCAGTACTTC.

The J gene is TRBJ2-7, the V gene TRBV4-2, with D uncertain. The ends were cut back, 2 bases at V and 3 bases at J, with 8 bases in the middle. Germline CDR1 reads LGHNA; CDR2 reads YNFKEQ. This CDR3 is built from 13 residues. CDR3 protein: CASSQLFGYEQYF. CDR3 DNA sequence: TGTGCCAGCAGCCAATTGTTCGGCTACGAGCAGTACTTC.

The chain uses TRBV6-7 and TRBJ2-1, with D maybe TRBD1 (5 bases). TRBV6-7 is noted as an ORF with a role that remains uncertain. The CDR3 is made up of 14 amino acids. Trimming removed 2 bases from V and 7 bases from J, with 12 bases in between. The CDR3 bases are TGTGCCAGCAGTTACCCGCAGGGCTTAAATGAGCAGTTCTTC. Encoded protein: CASSYPQGLNEQFF.

The chain carries TRBV10-3 and TRBJ2-3; TRBD1 agrees at 8 bases. V shed 10 bases, J shed 6 bases, and the junction held 9 bases outside the gene matches. The germline CDR1 and CDR2 sequences are ENHRY and SYGVKD. The length of the CDR3 is 13 residues. DNA of the CDR3: TGTGCCACCGAGGACCGGGACAGGGATACGCAGTATTTT. Protein: CATEDRDRDTQYF.

This chain links TRBV2 with TRBJ1-1; 10 bases are shared with TRBD1. Per germline, CDR1 SNHLY and CDR2 FYNNEI. The CDR3 has 14 residues. The V segment lost 6 bases and the J segment 1 base; nucleotides outside the gene matches: 2. The CDR3 spells CASRDRGANTEAFF. CDR3 in DNA: TGTGCCAGCAGGGACAGGGGGGCGAACACTGAAGCTTTCTTT.